This T cell receptor (beta chain) was captured in a study of spatial heterogeneity in lung cancer. Across the whole study: Each time, sequencing found more beta-chain sequences than alpha-chain sequences.

Every cDNA TCR molecule received its own unique molecular identifier. TCRdb reprocessed the 5' RACE reads via MiXCR and lists one record per CDR3 protein. The sample holds tens of thousands of distinct CDR3 sequences, approximately 4.2% seen once. The time point is: sample taken at primary tumor resection. Patients with untreated early-stage non-small cell lung cancer, numbering approximately 79, were the donors. Without sorting, whole RNA was sequenced from tumor, nontumor lung or frozen PBMC. Trimming took 3 bases from V and 2 from J; bases not matched to a gene: 5. Germline V gene lookup returns CDR1 SGDLS and CDR2 YYNGEE. This CDR3 comprises 15 residues. This clonotype was seen only a few times.

The sample was PBMCs, taken at surgery. The TCR originated in a male donor with early-stage non-small cell lung cancer. The rearrangement links TRBV9 to TRBJ2-1; 7 nucleotides line up with TRBD1. The CDR3 nucleotides are TGTGCCAGCAGCGGAACCGGGACAGCCTACAATGAGCAGTTCTTC. It translates to CASSGTGTAYNEQFF.